This T cell receptor (beta chain) derives from a study of T cells in women clearing cervical HPV infection. Study as a whole: Case blood drawn at lesion detection; control blood after infection cleared.

To note about this clone: As yet, its antigen is unknown. The CDR3 end is not reached by the read, which stops 3 residues before it; the germline J gene fills it in.

Germline V lookup: CDR1 KGHDR, CDR2 SFDVKD. The CDR3 sequence is 16 residues long. After removal of 9 bases from V and 4 bases from J, the junction contained 12 bases not matched to a gene. All donors had a single incident cervical HPV16 infection, not prevalent. MY09/MY11 PCR detected cervical HPV DNA; dot-blot assigned genotypes. General study results and limits: Unknown T-cell numbers per sample may underlie the richness differences.

Method: immunoSEQ multiplex PCR; TCRdb's copy keeps in-frame clones and lacks some. This sample's table reports 25,000 or so clones. This TCR came from a woman between 18 and 70 years old with a cervical HPV16 infection that either progressed to CIN3+ or cleared (not recorded which). The V and J genes are TRBV24-1 and TRBJ2-5; TRBD2 matches 11 bases. The material sequenced was blood buffy coat. Here the CDR3 reads CATLECPSGRPETQYF. Partial CDR3 DNA: TGTGCCACCCTAGAGTGCCCTAGCGGGAGGCCAGAGACC.